The text below deals with one T cell receptor beta chain. One entry per CDR3 protein results from TCRdb running MiXCR on the PCR reads. The sample lists 15,000 to 20,000 distinct CDR3 sequences, roughly 41% occurring once. This sample was included in a study of tumor-infiltrating lymphocytes in oesophageal squamous cell carcinoma. Sequences were obtained from normal esophageal tissue next to the tumor. The TCR originated in a male donor with esophageal squamous cell carcinoma.

CDR3 residues: CASSLASGRLNTEAFF. The CDR3 bases are TGTGCCAGCAGCTTAGCCTCAGGGAGGCTGAACACTGAAGCTTTCTTT. The rearrangement links TRBV7-2 to TRBJ1-1, with D possibly TRBD1 on 5 matching bases. In germline, CDR1 is SGHTA, CDR2 FQGNSA. This CDR3 has 16 residues. Trimming took 0 bases from V and 0 from J, leaving 11 bases between them.